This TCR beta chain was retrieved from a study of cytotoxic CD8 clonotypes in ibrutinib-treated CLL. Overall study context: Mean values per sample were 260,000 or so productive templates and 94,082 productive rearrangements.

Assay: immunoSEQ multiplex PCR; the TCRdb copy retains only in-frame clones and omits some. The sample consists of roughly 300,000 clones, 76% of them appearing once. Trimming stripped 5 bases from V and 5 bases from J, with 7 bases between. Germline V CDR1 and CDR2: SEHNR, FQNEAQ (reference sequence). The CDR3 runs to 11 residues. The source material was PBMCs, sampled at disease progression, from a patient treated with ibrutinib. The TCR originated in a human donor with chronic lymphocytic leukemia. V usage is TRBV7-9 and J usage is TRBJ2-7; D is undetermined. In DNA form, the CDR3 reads TGTGCCAGCAGCGAATCTCACGAGCAGTACTTC. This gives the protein CASSESHEQYF.